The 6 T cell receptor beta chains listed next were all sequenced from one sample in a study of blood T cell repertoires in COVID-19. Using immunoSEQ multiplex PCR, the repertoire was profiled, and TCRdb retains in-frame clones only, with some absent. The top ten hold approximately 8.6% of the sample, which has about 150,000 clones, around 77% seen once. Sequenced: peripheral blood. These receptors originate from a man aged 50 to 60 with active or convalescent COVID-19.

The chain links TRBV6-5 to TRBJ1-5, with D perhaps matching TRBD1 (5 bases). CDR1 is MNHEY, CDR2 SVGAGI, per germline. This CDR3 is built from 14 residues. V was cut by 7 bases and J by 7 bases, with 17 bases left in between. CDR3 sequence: CASIKDPGGQPQHF. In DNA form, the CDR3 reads TGTGCCAGCATCAAGGACCCCGGGGGGCAGCCCCAGCATTTT.

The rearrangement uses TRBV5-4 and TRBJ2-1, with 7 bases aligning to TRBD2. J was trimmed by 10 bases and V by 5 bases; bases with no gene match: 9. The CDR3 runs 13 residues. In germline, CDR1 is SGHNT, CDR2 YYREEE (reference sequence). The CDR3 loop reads CASSQVPGLEQFF. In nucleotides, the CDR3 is TGTGCCAGCAGTCAAGTCCCGGGACTAGAGCAGTTCTTC.

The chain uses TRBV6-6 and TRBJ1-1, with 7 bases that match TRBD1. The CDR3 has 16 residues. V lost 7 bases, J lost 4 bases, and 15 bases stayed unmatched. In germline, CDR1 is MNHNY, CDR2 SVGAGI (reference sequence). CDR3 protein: CASISKSRGIGTEAFF. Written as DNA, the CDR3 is TGTGCCAGCATTAGTAAGTCCAGGGGGATCGGCACTGAAGCTTTCTTT.

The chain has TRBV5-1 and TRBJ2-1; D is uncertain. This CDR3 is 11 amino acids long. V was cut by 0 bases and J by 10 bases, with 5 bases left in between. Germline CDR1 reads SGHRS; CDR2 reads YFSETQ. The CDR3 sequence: CASSLASEQFF. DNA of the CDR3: TGCGCCAGCAGCTTGGCGTCGGAGCAGTTCTTC.

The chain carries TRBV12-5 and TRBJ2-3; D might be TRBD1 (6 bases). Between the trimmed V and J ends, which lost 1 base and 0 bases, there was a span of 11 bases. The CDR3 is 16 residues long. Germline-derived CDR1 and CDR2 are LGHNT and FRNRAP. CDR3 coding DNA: TGTGCTAGTGGTTTGGGACAGGTGACTAGCACAGATACGCAGTATTTT. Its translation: CASGLGQVTSTDTQYF. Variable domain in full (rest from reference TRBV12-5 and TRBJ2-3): DARVTQTPRHKVTEMGQEVTMRCQPILGHNTVFWYRQTMMQGLELLAYFRNRAPLDDSGMPKDRFSAEMPDATLATLKIQPSEPRDSAVYFCASGLGQVTSTDTQYFGPGTRLTVL.

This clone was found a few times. The CDR3 spells CSVGSEEQYF. The CDR3 DNA is TGCAGCGTGGGTAGCGAGGAGCAGTACTTC. V and J are TRBV29-1 and TRBJ2-7; tentative D call: TRBD2 (5 bases). Trimming stripped 6 bases from V and 7 bases from J, with 10 bases between. CDR3 length: 10 residues. CDR1 is SQVTM and CDR2 is ANQGSEA in the germline V gene.